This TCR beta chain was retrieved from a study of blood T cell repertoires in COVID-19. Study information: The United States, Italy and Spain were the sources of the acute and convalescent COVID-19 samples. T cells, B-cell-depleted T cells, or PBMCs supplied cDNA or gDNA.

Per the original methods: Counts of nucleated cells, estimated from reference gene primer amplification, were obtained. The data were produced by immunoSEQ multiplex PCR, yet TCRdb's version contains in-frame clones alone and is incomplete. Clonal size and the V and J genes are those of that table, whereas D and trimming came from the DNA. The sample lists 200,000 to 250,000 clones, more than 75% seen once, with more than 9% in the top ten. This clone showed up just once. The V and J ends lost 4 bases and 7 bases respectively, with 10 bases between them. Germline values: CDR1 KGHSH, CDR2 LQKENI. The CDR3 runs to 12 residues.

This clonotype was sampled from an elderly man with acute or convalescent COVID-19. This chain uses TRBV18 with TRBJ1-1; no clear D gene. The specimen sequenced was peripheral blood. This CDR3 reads CASSRGEVEAFF. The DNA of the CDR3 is TGTGCCAGCTCACGTGGGGAGGTTGAAGCTTTCTTT.